Following are 30 T cell receptor beta chains from one sample sequenced in a study of response to subunit inactivated influenza vaccine. TCRdb re-called the RT-PCR reads with MiXCR, one entry per CDR3 protein. The table records a few hundred thousand distinct CDR3 sequences, 20% to 25% of them present only once. The input for sequencing was PBMCs from blood, taken about 20 months after vaccination. All receptors derive from a man aged 50-75 years who received an inactivated influenza vaccine.

The chain has TRBV6-1 and TRBJ1-3, with 7 bases identical to TRBD1. CDR1 MNHNS and CDR2 SASEGT come from the germline V gene. This CDR3 has 15 residues. The V and J ends lost 3 bases and 4 bases, in that order; junction bases with no gene match: 6. DNA of the CDR3: TGTGCCAGCAGTGAGAGACAGGGTGCCGGAAACACCATATATTTT. The encoded protein is CASSERQGAGNTIYF.

Many counts were recorded for this clonotype. J is TRBJ2-7 and V is TRBV12-3 or TRBV12-4, with TRBD1 identical over 7 bases. The V segment lost 6 bases and the J segment 4 bases; nucleotides outside the gene matches: 9. This CDR3 region has 14 residues. CDR3 sequence (DNA): TGTGCCAGCAGCCTCAGGACAGGTTTATACGAGCAGTACTTC. Its translation: CASSLRTGLYEQYF.

The sample holds a few counts of this clonotype. The gene calls are TRBV5-1 and TRBJ1-1; no clear D. Germline V gene sequence: CDR1 SGHRS, CDR2 YFSETQ. V was clipped by 0 bases and J by 9 bases, with 12 bases between them. This CDR3 has 13 amino acids. The chain's CDR3 is CASSLASVSQAFF. The CDR3 DNA follows: TGCGCCAGCAGCTTGGCCTCTGTTTCACAAGCTTTCTTT.

V is TRBV6-2 or TRBV6-3 and J is TRBJ2-7; no reliable D call. The CDR3 is made up of 12 amino acids. Germline V gene data show CDR1 as MNHEY and CDR2 as SVGEGT. V lost 5 bases and J 4 bases, leaving 9 bases between the germline ends. In nucleotides, the CDR3 is TGTGCCAGCAGTCACCCTGGATACGAGCAGTACTTC. Translating gives CASSHPGYEQYF.

The chain has TRBV11-2 and TRBJ2-7; TRBD1 agrees at 7 bases. Per germline, CDR1 SGHAT and CDR2 FQNNGV. The trim removed 8 bases at V and 2 bases at J, leaving 6 bases unmatched. The CDR3 runs 13 residues. In DNA, the CDR3 is TGTGCCAGCGACCGGGACAGCCCCTACGAGCAGTACTTC. Its protein product is CASDRDSPYEQYF.

There are many counts of this clonotype. V is TRBV7-9 and J is TRBJ1-1, with 9 bases fitting TRBD1. The V segment lost 5 bases and the J segment 11 bases; nucleotides outside the gene matches: 15. Looked up from germline, CDR1 is SEHNR and CDR2 is FQNEAQ (reference sequence). The CDR3 sequence is 15 residues long. Written as DNA, the CDR3 is TGTGCCAGCAGCCTAGGGAGTCCCGGGACAGGGAATGCTTTCTTT. Translating gives CASSLGSPGTGNAFF.

This clonotype was detected only a few times. The J gene is TRBJ2-7, the V gene TRBV20-1; D unresolved. V was shortened by 1 base and J by 0 bases, with 7 bases between the two germline ends. Germline loops: CDR1 DFQATT, CDR2 SNEGSKA (reference sequence). This CDR3 is built from 13 residues. The CDR3 coding sequence is TGCAGTGCTAGAGCACCACCCTCCTACGAGCAGTACTTC. Its translation is CSARAPPSYEQYF.

The gene calls are TRBV5-4 and TRBJ1-2; no definite D call. V was trimmed by 1 base and J by 3 bases, leaving 25 bases between them. The CDR3 runs to 19 residues. Germline V CDR1 and CDR2: SGHNT, YYREEE (reference sequence). CDR3 sequence: CASSLYPIIDILGDYGYTF. CDR3 in DNA: TGTGCCAGCAGCTTGTACCCCATCATCGACATCCTTGGCGACTATGGCTACACCTTC.

The chain recombines TRBV3-1 with TRBJ2-2, with 8 bases that match TRBD2. Germline CDR1 LGHDT, CDR2 YNNKEL (reference sequence). V lost 4 bases to trimming and J lost 4 bases; unmatched junction nucleotides: 17. CDR3 length: 19 residues. The CDR3 here is CASSRDRLGGTSITGELFF. In DNA, the CDR3 is TGTGCCAGCAGCCGAGACAGGCTTGGAGGGACTAGTATCACCGGGGAGCTGTTTTTT.

The V call is TRBV4-3, the J call TRBJ2-1; weak D call: TRBD2 (5 bases). The CDR3 is 14 residues long. CDR1 LGHNA and CDR2 YSLEER come from the germline V gene. The V gene lost 0 bases and the J gene lost 5 bases, with 8 bases spanning the gap. CDR3 nucleotide sequence: TGCGCCAGCAGCCAAGATGTGACTAACAATGAGCAGTTCTTC. Amino acid sequence: CASSQDVTNNEQFF.

The chain employs TRBV29-1 and TRBJ2-7; tentative D call: TRBD2 (5 bases). CDR3 size: 11 residues. Germline lookup yields CDR1 SQVTM and CDR2 ANQGSEA. The V and J ends lost 4 bases and 6 bases respectively, with 10 bases between them. The CDR3 protein is CSVGRGSEQYF. The CDR3 coding sequence is TGCAGCGTTGGGAGAGGGTCCGAGCAGTACTTC.

This clonotype was recorded a few times. The chain carries TRBV20-1 and TRBJ2-4, with D perhaps TRBD1 (5 bases). Germline CDR1 is DFQATT and CDR2 is SNEGSKA (reference sequence). Deletions cut 6 bases from V and 0 bases from J, with 9 bases between. The CDR3 loop spans 13 amino acids. The chain's CDR3 is CSATELAKNIQYF. CDR3 bases: TGCAGTGCGACAGAGTTAGCCAAAAACATTCAGTACTTC.

This chain uses TRBV4-2 with TRBJ1-3; the D is unclear. This CDR3 has 16 residues. Trimming left V 0 bases short and J 0 bases short, with 9 bases between. Per the germline V gene, CDR1 is LGHNA and CDR2 is YNFKEQ. The CDR3 spells CASSQDGHNSGNTIYF. The DNA of the CDR3 is TGTGCCAGCAGCCAAGATGGGCATAACTCTGGAAACACCATATATTTT.

The chain employs TRBV5-6 and TRBJ1-1, with D possibly TRBD1 on 6 matching bases. The V end was cut by 0 bases, the J end by 0 bases, with 12 bases between. The germline gives CDR1 SGHDT, CDR2 YYEEEE. The CDR3 consists of 16 residues. This chain's CDR3 is CASSLAGARMNTEAFF. The CDR3 bases are TGTGCCAGCAGCTTGGCAGGGGCAAGAATGAACACTGAAGCTTTCTTT.

The CDR3 reads CASSLGHYGYTF. In nucleotides, the CDR3 is TGTGCCAGCAGTCTGGGACACTATGGCTACACCTTC. This rearrangement joins TRBV6-2 or TRBV6-3 to TRBJ1-2, with a possible D match to TRBD1 (5 bases). V lost 5 bases to trimming and J lost 3 bases, with 7 bases between them. The germline gives CDR1 MNHEY, CDR2 SVGEGT. CDR3 length equals 12 residues.

This clonotype was seen more than once but under ten times. The chain recombines TRBV18 with TRBJ2-2, with TRBD2 matching 8 bases. Trimming removed 1 base from V and 4 bases from J; junction bases left unmatched: 5. The CDR3 spans 16 residues. The germline gives CDR1 KGHSH, CDR2 LQKENI. The CDR3 region has the DNA TGTGCCAGCTCACCACTAGGGACTAGAGGCACCGGGGAGCTGTTTTTT. Protein sequence: CASSPLGTRGTGELFF.

This clonotype was recorded a few times. The genes are TRBV6-5 and TRBJ1-2, with TRBD1 as a possible D gene (5 bases). The V gene's germline CDR1 is MNHEY and CDR2 SVGAGI. The germline V and J ends were trimmed by 0 bases and 0 bases, with 20 bases remaining between them. The CDR3 covers 19 residues. DNA of the CDR3: TGTGCCAGCAGTTACTCTTCGGCTGACGGGGGGGAGACTAACTATGGCTACACCTTC. It yields the protein CASSYSSADGGETNYGYTF.

This clonotype was recorded only once. The junction departs from the called germline gene at one end, perhaps through a read error. The chain uses TRBV5-1 and TRBJ2-2, with D unresolved. This CDR3 region has 14 residues. CDR1 SGHRS and CDR2 YFSETQ come from the germline V gene. As DNA, the CDR3 is TGCGCCAGCCGCTTCACCCTGAACACCGGGGAGCTGTTTTTT. Its protein product is CASRFTLNTGELFF.

This clonotype has only one observation. V gene TRBV4-2 combines with J gene TRBJ2-3; 7 bases are a match to TRBD1. Germline V gene lookup returns CDR1 LGHNA and CDR2 YNFKEQ. This CDR3 is built from 17 residues. After removal of 2 bases from V and 0 bases from J, the junction contained 8 bases not matched to a gene. The CDR3: CASSQRTGTSSTDTQYF. CDR3 nucleotides: TGTGCCAGCAGCCAACGGACAGGCACCTCTAGCACAGATACGCAGTATTTT.

This clonotype was detected many times. The genes are TRBV6-1 and TRBJ1-1; tentatively, D is TRBD1 (5 bases). This CDR3 has 13 residues. The ends were cut back, 4 bases at V and 10 bases at J, with 16 bases in the middle. Germline assignment: CDR1 MNHNS and CDR2 SASEGT. DNA for the CDR3: TGTGCCAGCAGTGGCGATCGGACCGGGGCAGCTTTCTTT. Its protein is CASSGDRTGAAFF.

The V and J genes are TRBV5-5 and TRBJ1-1; D is unclear. The CDR3 sequence is 17 residues long. Germline-derived CDR1 and CDR2 are SGHKS and YYEKEE (reference sequence). V lost 0 bases and J lost 0, with 15 bases in between. The CDR3 protein is CASSLGQRFRLNTEAFF. The CDR3, as DNA: TGTGCCAGCAGCTTGGGGCAGAGATTCCGCTTGAACACTGAAGCTTTCTTT.

This clonotype was seen a handful of times. In DNA, the CDR3 is TGCAGTGCTAGAAAAGTTAACACTGAAGCTTTCTTT. Amino acid sequence: CSARKVNTEAFF. This chain links TRBV20-1 with TRBJ1-1, with D unresolved. The germline V and J ends were trimmed by 2 bases and 2 bases, with 6 bases remaining between them. CDR1 is DFQATT and CDR2 is SNEGSKA in the germline V gene (reference sequence). The CDR3 runs 12 residues.

The chain combines TRBV12-3 or TRBV12-4 with TRBJ2-7; 7 nucleotides line up with TRBD2. The CDR3 spans 18 residues. The V segment lost 5 bases and the J segment 0 bases; nucleotides outside the gene matches: 16. The CDR3 protein is CASSQQVLWRERSYEQYF. As DNA, the CDR3 is TGTGCCAGCAGTCAACAGGTCCTTTGGCGGGAGCGCTCCTACGAGCAGTACTTC.

Comments on this clonotype: This may stem from a read error, because a much larger clone lies one nucleotide away. The chain combines TRBV5-1 with TRBJ1-1; D not resolved. V was clipped by 5 bases and J by 12 bases, with 14 bases between them. Germline V gives CDR1 SGHRS, CDR2 YFSETQ. The CDR3 has 11 residues. The CDR3: CASRGEIETFF. In DNA, the CDR3 is TGCGCCAGCAGGGGTGAGATCGAAACTTTCTTT.

The CDR3 DNA is TGCAGCGTCGCCGAAACCTCCGGGACAGGGTTTGAAAAACTGTTTTTT. Its translation is CSVAETSGTGFEKLFF. The chain uses TRBV29-1 and TRBJ1-4; 9 bases map to TRBD1. The trim removed 6 bases at V and 7 bases at J, leaving 15 bases unmatched. CDR1 SQVTM and CDR2 ANQGSEA come from the germline V gene. This CDR3 has 16 amino acids. The whole variable domain, filled in from reference TRBV29-1 and TRBJ1-4, reads SAVISQKPSRDICQRGTSLTIQCQVDSQVTMMFWYRQQPGQSLTLIATANQGSEATYESGFVIDKFPISRPNLTFSTLTVSNMSPEDSSIYLCSVAETSGTGFEKLFFGSGTQLSVL.

The chain combines TRBV27 with TRBJ1-6; D is unclear. Germline V gene sequence: CDR1 MNHEY, CDR2 SMNVEV (reference sequence). V shed 2 bases and J shed 7 bases, with 12 bases lying between them. The CDR3 is 15 residues long. CDR3 in amino acids: CASSLKGWYNSPLHF. The CDR3 bases are TGTGCCAGCAGTTTAAAGGGATGGTACAATTCACCCCTCCACTTT.

This clonotype was observed a few times. The V gene is TRBV4-1, the J gene TRBJ1-1, with D unresolved. V shed 5 bases and J shed 1 base, with 8 bases lying between them. Germline CDR1 is MGHRA and CDR2 is YSYEKL. The CDR3 is made up of 13 amino acids. CDR3 region: CASSGRENTEAFF. CDR3 nucleotides: TGCGCCAGCAGCGGGCGGGAGAACACTGAAGCTTTCTTT.

The chain joins TRBV10-3 to TRBJ1-2, with D perhaps matching TRBD1 (6 bases). The CDR3 extends over 15 amino acids. V was trimmed by 7 bases and J by 4 bases, leaving 19 bases between them. Per germline, CDR1 ENHRY and CDR2 SYGVKD. Here the CDR3 DNA reads TGTGCCATCAAAGGGCGAAGAGGGGGTGGCTATGGCTACACCTTC. The encoded protein is CAIKGRRGGGYGYTF.

This clonotype was observed a few times. The chain is built from TRBV24-1 and TRBJ2-1; D is unclear. Germline V gives CDR1 KGHDR, CDR2 SFDVKD. With 3 bases removed from V and 2 bases from J, the gap between germline ends came to 13 bases. The CDR3 is 16 amino acids. The chain's CDR3 is CATSDMSRGAYNEQFF. The CDR3 DNA follows: TGTGCCACCAGTGATATGTCTCGCGGAGCCTACAATGAGCAGTTCTTC.

The gene calls are TRBV6-1 and TRBJ2-2, with D unresolved. This CDR3 comprises 13 residues. Germline loops: CDR1 MNHNS, CDR2 SASEGT. V lost 8 bases and J 0 bases, leaving 7 bases between the germline ends. CDR3 amino acids: CASRIANTGELFF. DNA for the CDR3: TGTGCCAGCCGGATCGCGAACACCGGGGAGCTGTTTTTT.